A selection of T cell receptor beta chains follows, all from one sample in a study of blood T cell repertoires in COVID-19. The assay was immunoSEQ multiplex PCR, and TCRdb's table has in-frame clones only and misses some. The table records approximately 230,000 clones, approximately 80% of them present only once. Sequencing was done on a sample of peripheral blood. Receptor source: a man in his thirties or forties with active or convalescent COVID-19. The CDR3 runs from the conserved cysteine through the conserved F or W. The D gene is left open where the match is weak. A clone size is listed for some rows: how often the clone was seen (once, few, many), or a class if it is expanded.

j_gene: TRBJ2-5
v_gene: TRBV14
d_gene: -
abundance: -
CDR3nt: TGTGCCAGCAGCCGGTCACTCCAAGAGACCCAGTACTTC
CDR3aa: CASSRSLQETQYF

j_gene: TRBJ1-5
v_gene: TRBV15
d_gene: -
abundance: -
CDR3nt: TGTGCCACCAGCAGAGATCCCGCCGACGGGTTAAGCAATCAGCCCCAGCATTTT
CDR3aa: CATSRDPADGLSNQPQHF

j_gene: TRBJ2-3
v_gene: TRBV18
d_gene: TRBD2
abundance: once
CDR3nt: TGTGCCAGCTCACCAATAGAGACTAGCGGGGAAATCACAGATACGCAGTATTTT
CDR3aa: CASSPIETSGEITDTQYF

j_gene: TRBJ2-1
v_gene: TRBV19
d_gene: -
abundance: -
CDR3nt: TGTGCCAGTAGTAACCCGACTAGCTACAATGAGCAGTTCTTC
CDR3aa: CASSNPTSYNEQFF

j_gene: TRBJ2-4
v_gene: TRBV30
d_gene: -
abundance: -
CDR3nt: TGTGCCTGGAGTTCCAACACTAGAGTCGAAAACATTCAGTACTTC
CDR3aa: CAWSSNTRVENIQYF

j_gene: TRBJ1-1
v_gene: TRBV11-2
d_gene: -
abundance: -
CDR3nt: TGTGCCAGCAGCTCGGGACACCTGAGGGAGATGAACACTGAAGCTTTCTTT
CDR3aa: CASSSGHLREMNTEAFF

j_gene: TRBJ1-1
v_gene: TRBV12-3/TRBV12-4
d_gene: TRBD1
abundance: -
CDR3nt: TGTGCCGGCTTACAGGGGGGGAACACTGAAGCTTTCTTT
CDR3aa: CAGLQGGNTEAFF

j_gene: TRBJ1-2
v_gene: TRBV9
d_gene: -
abundance: -
CDR3nt: TGTGCCAGCAGCGTCCAGGTAACCTATGGCTACACCTTC
CDR3aa: CASSVQVTYGYTF

j_gene: TRBJ1-1
v_gene: TRBV5-6
d_gene: -
abundance: few
CDR3nt: TGTGCCAGCAGCTCCCACAGGACCGAAGCTTTCTTT
CDR3aa: CASSSHRTEAFF

j_gene: TRBJ1-5
v_gene: TRBV6-1
d_gene: -
abundance: -
CDR3nt: TGTGCCAGCAGTGAAGCCAGGTCCTCTAATCAGCCCCAGCATTTT
CDR3aa: CASSEARSSNQPQHF

j_gene: TRBJ1-2
v_gene: TRBV6-5
d_gene: TRBD1
abundance: -
CDR3nt: TGTGCCAGCAACGACAGGGCGCGACCTAACTATGGCTACACCTTC
CDR3aa: CASNDRARPNYGYTF

j_gene: TRBJ2-1
v_gene: TRBV10-3
d_gene: TRBD1
abundance: -
CDR3nt: TGTGCCATCAAGGGACAGGGGGCCTCCAATGAGCAGTTCTTC
CDR3aa: CAIKGQGASNEQFF

j_gene: TRBJ2-5
v_gene: TRBV6-5
d_gene: TRBD2
abundance: -
CDR3nt: TGTGCCAGCAATCCTAGCGGGGTGGGCGGGACCCAGTACTTC
CDR3aa: CASNPSGVGGTQYF

j_gene: TRBJ2-7
v_gene: TRBV28
d_gene: TRBD2
abundance: -
CDR3nt: TGTGCCAGCAGCCCCGCCGGGACTAAAAACGAGCAGTACTTC
CDR3aa: CASSPAGTKNEQYF

j_gene: TRBJ1-1
v_gene: TRBV7-6
d_gene: TRBD1
abundance: -
CDR3nt: TGTGCCAGCAGCCTCGGGACAGGGGGCGCCGGTGAAGCTTTCTTT
CDR3aa: CASSLGTGGAGEAFF

j_gene: TRBJ2-1
v_gene: TRBV10-2
d_gene: -
abundance: -
CDR3nt: TGCGCCAGCAGACTTACCTCGACATACAATGAGCAGTTCTTC
CDR3aa: CASRLTSTYNEQFF

j_gene: TRBJ1-5
v_gene: TRBV7-8
d_gene: TRBD1
abundance: -
CDR3nt: TGTGCCAGCAGCTTATCGGGACAGGGTAGACATCAGCCCCAGCATTTT
CDR3aa: CASSLSGQGRHQPQHF

j_gene: TRBJ2-2
v_gene: TRBV12-3/TRBV12-4
d_gene: -
abundance: few
CDR3nt: TGTGCCAGCAGTTTACAGGGGTTCGGGGAGCTGTTTTTT
CDR3aa: CASSLQGFGELFF

j_gene: TRBJ2-3
v_gene: TRBV7-3
d_gene: TRBD2
abundance: -
CDR3nt: TGTGCCAGCAGCTCTAGCGGAGCCACAGATACGCAGTATTTT
CDR3aa: CASSSSGATDTQYF

j_gene: TRBJ2-1
v_gene: TRBV19
d_gene: TRBD2
abundance: once
CDR3nt: TGTGCCAGTAGCAATATAGCGGGATTCTCCTACAATGAGCAGTTCTTC
CDR3aa: CASSNIAGFSYNEQFF

j_gene: TRBJ2-1
v_gene: TRBV9
d_gene: TRBD2
abundance: -
CDR3nt: TGTGCCAGCAGCGTAGCGGGGGGCAATGAGCAGTTCTTC
CDR3aa: CASSVAGGNEQFF

j_gene: TRBJ2-7
v_gene: TRBV7-2
d_gene: TRBD1
abundance: once
CDR3nt: TGTGCCAGCAGCAGAGGACAGGGTGGCGAGCAGTACTTC
CDR3aa: CASSRGQGGEQYF

j_gene: TRBJ2-1
v_gene: TRBV18
d_gene: -
abundance: -
CDR3nt: TGTGCCAGCTCACCAAATCTAGGAAATGAGCAGTTCTTC
CDR3aa: CASSPNLGNEQFF

j_gene: TRBJ1-5
v_gene: TRBV6-4
d_gene: -
abundance: -
CDR3nt: TGTGCCAGCAGCGGGACACTTAGCAATCAGCCCCAGCATTTT
CDR3aa: CASSGTLSNQPQHF

j_gene: TRBJ2-1
v_gene: TRBV6-4
d_gene: TRBD2
abundance: -
CDR3nt: TGTGCCAGCAGTGCGGCTAGCGGGAGTGGAGATGAGCAGTTCTTC
CDR3aa: CASSAASGSGDEQFF

j_gene: TRBJ2-2
v_gene: TRBV19
d_gene: -
abundance: -
CDR3nt: TGTGCCAGTAGACGGGAGCCTCGTACCGGGGAGCTGTTTTTT
CDR3aa: CASRREPRTGELFF

j_gene: TRBJ2-3
v_gene: TRBV6-4
d_gene: -
abundance: few
CDR3nt: TGTGCCAGCAGTGAATTCCCAGGGGGCACAGATACGCAGTATTTT
CDR3aa: CASSEFPGGTDTQYF

j_gene: TRBJ2-1
v_gene: TRBV7-2
d_gene: TRBD2
abundance: -
CDR3nt: TGTGCCAGCAACGACGGCGGGAGGGCCTACAATGAGCAGTTCTTC
CDR3aa: CASNDGGRAYNEQFF

j_gene: TRBJ2-2
v_gene: TRBV5-1
d_gene: TRBD1
abundance: -
CDR3nt: TGCGCCAGCAGCAAACAGGGGCCCACCGGGGAGCTGTTTTTT
CDR3aa: CASSKQGPTGELFF

j_gene: TRBJ2-1
v_gene: TRBV6-1
d_gene: TRBD2
abundance: -
CDR3nt: TGTGCCAGCAGTGCTAGCGGCGGTCTTTCCTACAATGAGCAGTTCTTC
CDR3aa: CASSASGGLSYNEQFF

j_gene: TRBJ1-2
v_gene: TRBV6-5
d_gene: -
abundance: -
CDR3nt: TGTGCCAGCACCCAGGGTTTTCGAGGCTACACCTTC
CDR3aa: CASTQGFRGYTF

j_gene: TRBJ2-3
v_gene: TRBV27
d_gene: -
abundance: -
CDR3nt: TGTGCCAGCAGTTACCAGGGGCGGACAGATACGCAGTATTTT
CDR3aa: CASSYQGRTDTQYF

j_gene: TRBJ1-2
v_gene: TRBV4-3
d_gene: TRBD1
abundance: -
CDR3nt: TGCGCCAGCAGCCAGTCAGGGGGCAGCTATGGCTACACCTTC
CDR3aa: CASSQSGGSYGYTF

j_gene: TRBJ2-6
v_gene: TRBV5-1
d_gene: -
abundance: -
CDR3nt: TGCGCCAGCAGTCTTGGGCACACCCGCTCTGGGGCCAACGTCCTGACTTTC
CDR3aa: CASSLGHTRSGANVLTF

j_gene: TRBJ2-1
v_gene: TRBV6-5
d_gene: TRBD1
abundance: -
CDR3nt: TGTGCCAGCAGTTACTCTGCGACAGGGAGTAATGAGCAGTTCTTC
CDR3aa: CASSYSATGSNEQFF

j_gene: TRBJ1-4
v_gene: TRBV30
d_gene: TRBD1
abundance: few
CDR3nt: TGTGCCTGGAGCGCTTCCTCGACAGGGCTAACTAATGAAAAACTGTTTTTT
CDR3aa: CAWSASSTGLTNEKLFF

j_gene: TRBJ1-1
v_gene: TRBV27
d_gene: -
abundance: -
CDR3nt: TGTGCCAGCAGAACGCTCGGGAACACTGAAGCTTTCTTT
CDR3aa: CASRTLGNTEAFF

j_gene: TRBJ2-2
v_gene: TRBV14
d_gene: TRBD1
abundance: -
CDR3nt: TGTGCCAGCAGCCAGGACAGGGTTATCGGGGAGCTGTTTTTT
CDR3aa: CASSQDRVIGELFF

j_gene: TRBJ1-2
v_gene: TRBV6-2/TRBV6-3
d_gene: -
abundance: -
CDR3nt: TGTGCCAGCAGTTACGGCCACAGTAACTATGGCTACACCTTC
CDR3aa: CASSYGHSNYGYTF

j_gene: TRBJ1-5
v_gene: TRBV28
d_gene: -
abundance: -
CDR3nt: TGTGCCAGCAGCCTCGGGGGGGTTCTTCAGCCCCAGCATTTT
CDR3aa: CASSLGGVLQPQHF

j_gene: TRBJ2-7
v_gene: TRBV18
d_gene: TRBD2
abundance: -
CDR3nt: TGTGCCACCTCCCGCGCGGGAGTGACCTACGAGCAGTACTTC
CDR3aa: CATSRAGVTYEQYF

j_gene: TRBJ2-6
v_gene: TRBV15
d_gene: -
abundance: once
CDR3nt: TGTGCCACCAGCAGAGACCCCTTCCGGAGCCTGACTTTC
CDR3aa: CATSRDPFRSLTF

j_gene: TRBJ2-2
v_gene: TRBV11-2
d_gene: TRBD2
abundance: -
CDR3nt: TGTGCCAGCAGCTTAAGGGGAGCCCGGGAGGTGGGCACCGGGGAGCTGTTTTTT
CDR3aa: CASSLRGAREVGTGELFF

j_gene: TRBJ2-1
v_gene: TRBV27
d_gene: -
abundance: -
CDR3nt: TGTGCCAGCAGTTTAGGGCTAGCGACGCCGCAGTTCTTC
CDR3aa: CASSLGLATPQFF

j_gene: TRBJ1-2
v_gene: TRBV28
d_gene: TRBD1
abundance: -
CDR3nt: TGTGCCAGCAAAAGACAGGGGGCGCAAGTCTATGGCTACACCTTC
CDR3aa: CASKRQGAQVYGYTF